A selection of T cell receptor beta chains follows, all from one sample in a study of cytomegalovirus exposure and HLA in healthy donors. Method: immunoSEQ multiplex PCR; TCRdb's copy keeps in-frame clones and lacks some. This sample carries 130,000 or so clones, about four fifths of them seen once, and the ten largest clones take about 3.4%. Material: PBMCs. The receptor source for this set is a young man in good health and CMV-seropositive. The CDR3 runs from the conserved cysteine through the conserved F or W. Fields, in order: V gene, J gene, D gene, clone size, CDR3 protein, CDR3 DNA. The D gene is left open where the match is weak. Some rows have no size entry. The others give once, few or many, or a class for an expanded clone.

TRBV11-1,TRBJ1-2,.,many,CASSLGPTGNYGYTF,TGTGCCAGCAGCTTAGGCCCGACGGGAAACTATGGCTACACCTTC
TRBV5-1,TRBJ1-2,.,.,CASSRTFLQDSSTF,TGCGCCAGCAGCAGAACATTCCTCCAAGATTCTAGCACCTTC
TRBV5-1,TRBJ2-3,.,.,CASSLLGANPSTDTQYF,TGCGCCAGCAGCTTGCTAGGGGCTAATCCTAGCACAGATACGCAGTATTTT
TRBV19,TRBJ1-1,.,few,CASSIQGNTEAFF,TGTGCCAGTAGTATTCAGGGGAACACTGAAGCTTTCTTT
TRBV5-1,TRBJ2-5,.,.,CASSYGAQETQYF,TGCGCCAGCAGTTATGGGGCGCAAGAGACCCAGTACTTC
TRBV27,TRBJ2-1,.,.,CASVRQGPYNEQFF,TGTGCCAGTGTCCGGCAGGGGCCGTACAATGAGCAGTTCTTC
TRBV19,TRBJ2-2,.,.,CASNLDGFTTNTGELFF,TGTGCCAGTAATTTAGACGGGTTTACCACGAACACCGGGGAGCTGTTTTTT
TRBV28,TRBJ2-1,TRBD2,.,CASSDGTRAYNEQFF,TGTGCCAGCTCAGACGGGACTAGGGCCTACAATGAGCAGTTCTTC
TRBV29-1,TRBJ2-1,.,.,CSGRGRGSSSYNEQFF,TGCAGCGGGCGGGGACGGGGCTCCAGCTCCTACAATGAGCAGTTCTTC
TRBV18,TRBJ2-7,TRBD2,.,CASSHRTSGQGSYEQYF,TGTGCCAGCTCACACAGGACTAGCGGGCAAGGGTCCTACGAGCAGTACTTC
TRBV27,TRBJ2-2,TRBD1,.,CASSLGPGQGASGELFF,TGTGCCAGCAGTTTAGGGCCGGGACAGGGGGCGTCCGGGGAGCTGTTTTTT
TRBV12-2,TRBJ1-4,.,.,CASRPLARTRATNEKLFF,TGTGCAAGTCGCCCCTTAGCAAGGACACGTGCAACTAATGAAAAACTGTTTTTT
TRBV4-1,TRBJ2-2,TRBD2,.,CASSQELAGGLVGELFF,TGCGCCAGCAGCCAAGAACTAGCGGGAGGCCTAGTAGGGGAGCTGTTTTTT
TRBV28,TRBJ1-2,TRBD1,.,CASSSTRADRVYGYTF,TGTGCCAGCAGTTCCACCCGTGCGGACAGGGTGTATGGCTACACCTTC
TRBV19,TRBJ2-1,TRBD1,few,CASSIQRQGIGEQFF,TGTGCCAGTAGTATTCAGAGACAGGGGATCGGTGAGCAGTTCTTC
TRBV7-8,TRBJ2-5,TRBD2,once,CASSWRTSGRASQETQYF,TGTGCCAGCAGCTGGAGGACTAGCGGGAGGGCCTCACAGGAGACCCAGTACTTC
TRBV5-1,TRBJ2-3,TRBD2,once,CASSLGGPSGRLGTDTQYF,TGCGCCAGCAGCTTGGGAGGCCCAAGCGGGAGATTAGGCACAGATACGCAGTATTTT
TRBV5-1,TRBJ1-3,.,.,CASSYGQINFQGNTIYF,TGCGCCAGCAGCTACGGACAGATAAACTTTCAGGGAAACACCATATATTTT
TRBV19,TRBJ2-1,TRBD2,.,CASSPLSGSSRNEQFF,TGTGCCAGTAGTCCCTTGAGCGGGAGCTCTAGGAATGAGCAGTTCTTC
TRBV5-5,TRBJ1-2,.,few,CASSSGGGGYTF,TGTGCCAGCAGCTCTGGGGGGGGAGGCTACACCTTC
TRBV30,TRBJ1-4,.,.,CAWSGQSNEKLFF,TGTGCCTGGAGTGGACAGAGTAATGAAAAACTGTTTTTT
TRBV11-2,TRBJ2-1,TRBD2,.,CASSLAGGRNEQFF,TGTGCCAGCAGCTTAGCGGGAGGGCGGAATGAGCAGTTCTTC
TRBV5-8,TRBJ2-7,TRBD1,.,CASSNEGTGDYEQYF,TGTGCCAGCAGTAATGAAGGGACAGGGGACTACGAGCAGTACTTC
TRBV28,TRBJ1-5,TRBD1,.,CASRKETGGNQPQHF,TGTGCCAGCAGAAAGGAGACAGGGGGCAATCAGCCCCAGCATTTT
TRBV7-3,TRBJ2-3,TRBD2,.,CASSATSGRAPPDTQYF,TGTGCCAGCAGCGCTACTAGCGGGAGGGCCCCTCCAGATACGCAGTATTTT
TRBV19,TRBJ2-5,.,.,CASSISRGTGEQYF,TGTGCCAGTAGTATTAGCCGCGGGACGGGGGAGCAGTACTTC
TRBV7-2,TRBJ1-5,TRBD1,.,CASSSPLQGAGGNQPQHF,TGTGCCAGCAGCTCCCCCCTCCAGGGGGCAGGAGGCAATCAGCCCCAGCATTTT
TRBV5-1,TRBJ1-1,.,.,CASSWRQKNTEAFF,TGCGCCAGCAGCTGGAGACAGAAGAACACTGAAGCTTTCTTT
TRBV30,TRBJ1-5,.,few,CAWRQGSVNYSNQPQHF,TGTGCCTGGAGACAGGGTTCGGTTAACTATAGCAATCAGCCCCAGCATTTT
TRBV29-1,TRBJ2-2,TRBD1,.,CSVGDRDDTGELFF,TGCAGCGTTGGTGACAGGGACGACACCGGGGAGCTGTTTTTT
TRBV27,TRBJ1-1,TRBD1,.,CASSLGQGLNTEAFF,TGTGCCAGCAGTCTAGGACAGGGTCTGAACACTGAAGCTTTCTTT
TRBV5-1,TRBJ2-2,.,.,CASSLDLSDTGELFF,TGCGCCAGCAGCTTGGATCTATCTGACACCGGGGAGCTGTTTTTT
TRBV20-1,TRBJ2-2,.,.,CSARQAGELFF,TGCAGTGCTAGACAGGCCGGGGAGCTGTTTTTT
TRBV28,TRBJ1-2,TRBD1,.,CASSLGQGGGYTF,TGTGCCAGCAGTTTGGGACAGGGGGGAGGCTACACCTTC
TRBV5-4,TRBJ2-7,TRBD1,.,CASSPPGQGTSGEQYF,TGTGCCAGCAGCCCCCCGGGACAGGGGACCTCAGGGGAGCAGTACTTC
TRBV6-6,TRBJ2-5,.,.,CASSYRGNQETQYF,TGTGCCAGCAGTTACAGGGGGAACCAAGAGACCCAGTACTTC
TRBV28,TRBJ1-2,TRBD1,once,CASAEGTAGGYGYTF,TGTGCCAGTGCGGAAGGGACAGCCGGGGGCTATGGCTACACCTTC
TRBV5-6,TRBJ2-1,TRBD1,.,CASSLEGQVRSYNEQFF,TGTGCCAGCAGCTTGGAGGGACAGGTCAGGAGCTACAATGAGCAGTTCTTC
TRBV7-2,TRBJ2-5,.,.,CASSQERGWETQYF,TGTGCCAGCAGCCAGGAAAGGGGTTGGGAGACCCAGTACTTC
TRBV5-1,TRBJ2-1,TRBD2,.,CASSRGLAASYNEQFF,TGCGCCAGCAGCCGCGGACTAGCGGCCTCCTACAATGAGCAGTTCTTC
TRBV5-1,TRBJ1-3,.,.,CASSLDSTSGNTIYF,TGCGCCAGCAGCTTGGACAGTACCTCTGGAAACACCATATATTTT
TRBV5-1,TRBJ1-1,.,.,CASSLMPREYMNTEAFF,TGCGCCAGCAGCTTGATGCCCAGGGAATATATGAACACTGAAGCTTTCTTT
TRBV11-2,TRBJ2-3,.,.,CASSLQGPDTQYF,TGTGCCAGCAGCTTACAGGGTCCAGATACGCAGTATTTT
TRBV27,TRBJ2-7,.,.,CASSPLGVANEQYF,TGTGCCAGCAGTCCTCTAGGTGTTGCGAACGAGCAGTACTTC
TRBV9,TRBJ2-7,TRBD1,.,CASSTGTGYEQYF,TGTGCCAGCAGCACAGGGACAGGGTACGAGCAGTACTTC
TRBV7-6,TRBJ2-7,.,.,CASSSTGFHEQYF,TGTGCCAGCAGCTCCACAGGGTTCCACGAGCAGTACTTC
TRBV11-2,TRBJ1-2,.,once,CASSETNLYGYTF,TGTGCCAGCAGCGAAACAAACCTCTATGGCTACACCTTC
TRBV2,TRBJ2-3,.,.,CASSSDGSTSTDTQYF,TGTGCCAGCAGTTCGGACGGGAGTACGAGCACAGATACGCAGTATTTT